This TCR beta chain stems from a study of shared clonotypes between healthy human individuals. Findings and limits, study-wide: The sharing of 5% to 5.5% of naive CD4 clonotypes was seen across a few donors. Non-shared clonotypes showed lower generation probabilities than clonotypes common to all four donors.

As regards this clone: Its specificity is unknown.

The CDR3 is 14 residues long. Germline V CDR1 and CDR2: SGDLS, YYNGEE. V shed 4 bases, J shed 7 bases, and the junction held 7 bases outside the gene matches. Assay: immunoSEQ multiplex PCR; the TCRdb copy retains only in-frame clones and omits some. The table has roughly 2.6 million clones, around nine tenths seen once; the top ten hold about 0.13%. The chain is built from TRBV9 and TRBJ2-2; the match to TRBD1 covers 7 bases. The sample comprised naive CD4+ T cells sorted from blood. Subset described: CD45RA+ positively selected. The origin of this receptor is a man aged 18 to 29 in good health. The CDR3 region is CASSPRQGGGELFF. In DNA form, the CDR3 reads TGTGCCAGCAGCCCTCGACAGGGTGGCGGGGAGCTGTTTTTT.